This T cell receptor beta chain was obtained from a study of CD8 T cells in ankylosing spondylitis. The length of the CDR3 is 13 residues. Deletions cut 3 bases from V and 7 bases from J, with 13 bases between. MiXCR, run by TCRdb on the 5' RACE reads, gives a single entry per CDR3 protein. The data show more than 500,000 distinct CDR3 sequences, with roughly 5.2% seen just once and around 3.6% held by the top ten. Concerning this clonotype: Its antigen is undetermined.

Study conclusions and caveats: Blood of patients with ankylosing spondylitis appeared to be characterized by a TCR beta motif of eight highly homologous variants. There was reportedly significant enrichment of clones that were disease-linked in matched ankylosing spondylitis synovial fluid.

Sequences were obtained from blood, either unsorted or a sorted T cell fraction (not recorded which). The rearrangement links TRBV12-3 or TRBV12-4 to TRBJ2-7, with D hard to call. This clonotype originated in a male donor with ankylosing spondylitis. CDR3 nucleotides: TGTGCCAGCAGTTTTATAAGTCGTGGAGAGCAGTACTTC. This sequence encodes CASSFISRGEQYF.